Shown below are 28 T cell receptor beta chains from a single sample sequenced in a study of blood T cell repertoires in COVID-19 (dated by TCRdb to 2020 to 2021). Libraries came from the immunoSEQ multiplex PCR assay. TCRdb carries this immuneACCESS record with in-frame sequences only. Its versions omit some clonotypes, under half of them owing to an unresolved V gene in the studies checked, with the rest unexplained. The sample table lists around 250,000 clones, approximately 83% of them with a count of one. The biggest ten clones account for 1.5% to 2% of the sample. Sequences were obtained from PBMCs or T cells enriched from blood (not recorded which). The source of these receptors is a woman in her forties or fifties who had recovered from COVID-19.

This clone was recorded only once. The rearrangement links TRBV6-6 to TRBJ2-1; 8 bases agree with TRBD2. The V gene's germline CDR1 is MNHNY and CDR2 SVGAGI (reference sequence). This CDR3 spans 18 amino acids. V dropped 5 bases and J dropped 9; count of bases not matched to a gene: 21. CDR3 sequence (DNA): TGTGCCAGCAGTCTCCACACCTCCGGGACTAGGAGGTTGGGTGAGCAGTTCTTC. Its protein product is CASSLHTSGTRRLGEQFF.

To note about this clone: A read error may be the cause here, since a much bigger clone is one base away. The rearrangement links TRBV3-1 (or the pseudogene TRBV3-2) to TRBJ2-7; D possibly corresponds to TRBD2 (5 bases). CDR3 length: 12 residues. Germline loops: CDR1 LGHDT, CDR2 YNNKEL (reference sequence). The V end lost 4 bases, the J end lost 6 bases, and 10 bases lay between the germline ends. The CDR3 loop is CASSPRGSEQYF. CDR3 nucleotides: TGTGCCAGCAGCCCCCGAGGGAGCGAGCAGTACTTC.

This clone appeared once. The rearrangement joins TRBV27 to TRBJ1-1; D unresolved. V gave up 1 base and J gave up 1 base, with 10 bases separating them. Per germline, CDR1 MNHEY and CDR2 SMNVEV (reference sequence). This CDR3 contains 15 residues. This CDR3 reads CASSLWQARNTEAFF. The CDR3 DNA sequence: TGTGCCAGCAGTTTATGGCAGGCAAGGAACACTGAAGCTTTCTTT.

CDR3 in amino acids: CSVEDSGVEQFF. CDR3 nucleotides: TGCAGCGTTGAAGATTCCGGGGTCGAGCAGTTCTTC. V gene TRBV29-1 combines with J gene TRBJ2-1, with D perhaps TRBD2 (5 bases). The V end lost 0 bases, the J end lost 10 bases, and 10 bases lay between the germline ends. CDR1 and CDR2 from the germline V gene are SQVTM and ANQGSEA. This CDR3 spans 12 amino acids.

This rearrangement joins TRBV5-6 to TRBJ1-1, with D uncertain. Germline V gives CDR1 SGHDT, CDR2 YYEEEE. CDR3 length: 13 residues. V was shortened by 3 bases and J by 6 bases, with 12 bases between the two germline ends. CDR3 in DNA: TGTGCCAGCAGCTCTCTTTCGCGATCTGAAGCTTTCTTT. Translating gives CASSSLSRSEAFF.

This clone was detected a few times. The chain recombines TRBV27 with TRBJ2-1, with D maybe TRBD2 (6 bases). Germline CDR1 and CDR2: MNHEY and SMNVEV (reference sequence). The CDR3 covers 16 residues. V gave up 3 bases and J gave up 7 bases, with 19 bases separating them. This chain's CDR3 is CASSFSGGNVWNEQFF. The CDR3 DNA reads TGTGCCAGCAGTTTCTCCGGGGGAAACGTGTGGAATGAGCAGTTCTTC.

This chain connects TRBV25-1 to TRBJ2-1; 9 nucleotides align to TRBD1. This CDR3 contains 15 residues. CDR1 and CDR2 (germline): MGHDK, SYGVNS. The ends lost 2 bases at V and 4 bases at J; junction bases unmatched: 3. The CDR3 DNA is TGTGCCAGCAGTGAAAGACAGGGGGTTTACAATGAGCAGTTCTTC. The encoded protein is CASSERQGVYNEQFF.

This clone was found once. The chain links TRBV6-1 to TRBJ1-5, with D perhaps matching TRBD1 (6 bases). In germline, CDR1 is MNHNS, CDR2 SASEGT. This CDR3 is 15 amino acids long. V lost 2 bases and J 2 bases, leaving 10 bases between the germline ends. DNA for the CDR3: TGTGCCAGCAGTGAATGGGGGCGTCGCAATCAGCCCCAGCATTTT. Protein sequence: CASSEWGRRNQPQHF.

CDR3 coding DNA: TGTGCCAGCAGCCAAGACGGGGGAGATGGGGGCTACACCTTC. It encodes CASSQDGGDGGYTF. V and J are TRBV4-2 and TRBJ1-2; a weak D match, TRBD1 (5 bases). With 0 bases removed from V and 8 bases from J, the gap between germline ends came to 13 bases. The CDR3 has 14 residues. Germline CDR1 and CDR2: LGHNA and YNFKEQ.

The chain uses TRBV5-1 and TRBJ1-3; no definite D call. Germline loops: CDR1 SGHRS, CDR2 YFSETQ. Trimming cost V 5 bases and J 2 bases, with 11 bases left between them. This CDR3 region has 14 residues. CDR3 nucleotides: TGCGCCAGCAGTCAAGGAGTGGCTGGAAACACCATATATTTT. As protein: CASSQGVAGNTIYF. Full variable domain (missing parts from reference TRBV5-1 and TRBJ1-3): KAGVTQTPRYLIKTRGQQVTLSCSPISGHRSVSWYQQTPGQGLQFLFEYFSETQRNKGNFPGRFSGRQFSNSRSEMNVSTLELGDSALYLCASSQGVAGNTIYFGEGSWLTVV.

The rearrangement uses TRBV7-2 and TRBJ1-2; D ambiguous. The V gene's germline CDR1 is SGHTA and CDR2 FQGNSA. The CDR3 spans 14 residues. V lost 1 base to trimming and J lost 1 base, with 7 bases between them. In nucleotides, the CDR3 is TGTGCCAGCAGCTTAGTACCGGGTAACTATGGCTACACCTTC. This codes for CASSLVPGNYGYTF.

The gene calls are TRBV2 and TRBJ2-1; D is uncertain. Trimming pared 7 bases from V and 7 bases from J, leaving 17 bases between. This CDR3 has 14 residues. Germline CDR1 reads SNHLY; CDR2 reads FYNNEI. The CDR3 here is CASTPARVWNEQFF. CDR3 nucleotide sequence: TGTGCCAGCACACCAGCCCGGGTATGGAATGAGCAGTTCTTC.

V usage is TRBV19 and J usage is TRBJ2-5; possible D gene TRBD2, 5 bases. Trimming took off 5 bases at V and 5 bases at J, with 18 bases between the two ends. This CDR3 has 15 residues. Germline loops: CDR1 LNHDA, CDR2 SQIVND (reference sequence). CDR3 sequence (DNA): TGTGCCAGTAGTCCCGAGGGTGGGAGAGGGGAGACCCAGTACTTC. As protein: CASSPEGGRGETQYF.

The chain uses TRBV18 and TRBJ1-4; TRBD1 might be the D (6 bases). Trimming took 6 bases from V and 5 from J, leaving 13 bases between them. The length of the CDR3 is 14 residues. Germline V lookup: CDR1 KGHSH, CDR2 LQKENI. CDR3 sequence reads: CASSLAGQNEKLFF. CDR3 nucleotides: TGTGCCAGCTCCCTGGCAGGACAGAATGAAAAACTGTTTTTT.

The chain uses TRBV5-5 and TRBJ2-2; TRBD1 matches 9 bases. Germline V CDR1 and CDR2: SGHKS, YYEKEE (reference sequence). This CDR3 has 14 residues. Trimming at V came to 4 bases and at J to 9 bases, leaving 7 bases not matched to a gene. CDR3 DNA: TGTGCCAGCAGCGTAGGCGGGACAGGGAGGGAGCTGTTTTTT. Its translation: CASSVGGTGRELFF.

V is TRBV28 and J is TRBJ2-7; the match to TRBD2 covers 11 bases. Germline trimming cut 7 bases from V and 3 bases from J; bases unmatched to any gene: 8. The CDR3 has 15 residues. From germline, CDR1 is MDHEN and CDR2 SYDVKM. The CDR3 DNA is TGTGCCAGCAATCCGGGACTAGCGGTCAACTACGAGCAGTACTTC. It specifies CASNPGLAVNYEQYF.

The V and J genes are TRBV5-1 and TRBJ2-2; 8 bases line up with TRBD2. With V trimmed by 2 bases and J by 0 bases, 3 bases remained unmatched. This CDR3 region has 16 residues. CDR1 SGHRS and CDR2 YFSETQ come from the germline V gene. The CDR3: CASSLAGVANTGELFF. CDR3 in DNA: TGCGCCAGCAGCTTAGCGGGAGTGGCGAACACCGGGGAGCTGTTTTTT.

This clone was detected once. The rearrangement links TRBV9 to TRBJ2-1; 7 bases align to TRBD2. The germline V gene has CDR1 SGDLS and CDR2 YYNGEE. The trim removed 2 bases at V and 7 bases at J, leaving 3 bases unmatched. There are 13 residues in the CDR3. CDR3 protein: CASSVSGMNEQFF. Written as DNA, the CDR3 is TGTGCCAGCAGCGTCAGCGGGATGAATGAGCAGTTCTTC.

In this sample, this clone turned up a few times. The V gene is TRBV7-2, the J gene TRBJ2-1; the D is unclear. Germline V gene lookup returns CDR1 SGHTA and CDR2 FQGNSA. The CDR3 loop spans 15 amino acids. Trimming cost V 5 bases and J 5 bases, with 16 bases left between them. DNA for the CDR3: TGTGCCAGCAGCCTGCTTATGTCCGGTAACAATGAGCAGTTCTTC. Its translation: CASSLLMSGNNEQFF. The variable domain in full, with the rest retrieved from reference TRBV7-2 and TRBJ2-1, is GAGVSQSPSNKVTEKGKDVELRCDPISGHTALYWYRQSLGQGLEFLIYFQGNSAPDKSGLPSDRFSAERTGGSVSTLTIQRTQQEDSAVYLCASSLLMSGNNEQFFGPGTRLTVL.

This clone was seen more than once but under ten times. This chain links TRBV5-6 with TRBJ2-3; TRBD1 might be the D (5 bases). The CDR3 sequence is 14 residues long. The germline V and J ends were trimmed by 0 bases and 2 bases, with 7 bases remaining between them. Germline V gives CDR1 SGHDT, CDR2 YYEEEE. CDR3 nucleotide sequence: TGTGCCAGCAGCTTGGGCGGACACACAGATACGCAGTATTTT. This encodes CASSLGGHTDTQYF.

This clone occurred once. This sequence joins TRBV11-3 and TRBJ2-7; 8 bases map to TRBD1. V dropped 6 bases and J dropped 7; count of bases not matched to a gene: 8. Per germline, CDR1 SGHNT and CDR2 YENEEA. CDR3 length: 13 residues. The CDR3 loop reads CASSQTGTGEQYF. CDR3 DNA: TGTGCCAGCAGTCAAACCGGGACAGGAGAGCAGTACTTC.

This chain connects TRBV9 to TRBJ2-7; D is possibly TRBD2 (5 bases). The CDR3 spans 15 residues. With 3 bases removed from V and 2 bases from J, the gap between germline ends came to 15 bases. Germline CDR1 is SGDLS and CDR2 is YYNGEE. This chain's CDR3 is CASSAQTEGPYEQYF. In nucleotides, the CDR3 is TGTGCCAGCAGCGCCCAAACAGAGGGCCCCTACGAGCAGTACTTC.

The V call is TRBV7-6, the J call TRBJ2-5; 9 bases align to TRBD1. Germline CDR1 SGHVS, CDR2 FNYEAQ. The CDR3 has 16 residues. V was pared by 2 bases and J by 4 bases, with 8 bases of the junction left unmatched. The CDR3 DNA is TGTGCCAGCAGCTTATCCGGGACAGGGTGGTCAGAGACCCAGTACTTC. Amino acid sequence: CASSLSGTGWSETQYF.

The chain links TRBV19 to TRBJ1-3, with 9 bases matching TRBD1. This CDR3 spans 14 amino acids. V was pared by 6 bases and J by 3 bases, with 3 bases of the junction left unmatched. CDR1 is LNHDA and CDR2 is SQIVND in the germline V gene (reference sequence). CDR3 DNA: TGTGCCAGTAGGGACAGGGGAGGTGGAAACACCATATATTTT. Its translation: CASRDRGGGNTIYF.

The rearrangement joins TRBV5-1 to TRBJ2-7; the match to TRBD1 covers 9 bases. There are 15 residues in the CDR3. The germline gives CDR1 SGHRS, CDR2 YFSETQ. The V and J ends lost 3 bases and 6 bases, in that order; junction bases with no gene match: 10. Here the CDR3 reads CASSSPDRGVIEQYF. CDR3 nucleotide sequence: TGCGCCAGCAGCTCGCCCGACAGGGGGGTGATCGAGCAGTACTTC.

CDR3 loop: CASSPNTGGYGYGYTF. CDR3 DNA sequence: TGTGCCAGCAGTCCTAATACAGGGGGCTACGGCTATGGCTACACCTTC. J is TRBJ1-2 and V is TRBV28, with 9 nucleotides matching TRBD1. Germline V gene data show CDR1 as MDHEN and CDR2 as SYDVKM. This CDR3 region has 16 residues. J gave up 4 bases and V 5 bases, and 11 bases lay outside the gene matches.

The V and J genes are TRBV19 and TRBJ2-2; D not certain. There are 14 residues in the CDR3. The germline V gene encodes CDR1 LNHDA and CDR2 SQIVND (reference sequence). The V end lost 3 bases, the J end lost 5 bases, and 10 bases lay between the germline ends. Here the CDR3 reads CASSISGATGELFF. CDR3 DNA sequence: TGTGCCAGTAGTATCTCCGGAGCAACCGGGGAGCTGTTTTTT.

This clone was observed once. This rearrangement joins TRBV7-9 to TRBJ1-2, with D maybe TRBD1 (5 bases). CDR1 and CDR2 (germline): SEHNR, FQNEAQ (reference sequence). The CDR3 loop spans 15 amino acids. Between the trimmed V and J ends, which lost 4 bases and 6 bases, there was a span of 18 bases. This CDR3 is CASSSPLRGEDGYTF. In nucleotides, the CDR3 is TGTGCCAGCAGCTCCCCTCTACGAGGGGAGGATGGCTACACCTTC.